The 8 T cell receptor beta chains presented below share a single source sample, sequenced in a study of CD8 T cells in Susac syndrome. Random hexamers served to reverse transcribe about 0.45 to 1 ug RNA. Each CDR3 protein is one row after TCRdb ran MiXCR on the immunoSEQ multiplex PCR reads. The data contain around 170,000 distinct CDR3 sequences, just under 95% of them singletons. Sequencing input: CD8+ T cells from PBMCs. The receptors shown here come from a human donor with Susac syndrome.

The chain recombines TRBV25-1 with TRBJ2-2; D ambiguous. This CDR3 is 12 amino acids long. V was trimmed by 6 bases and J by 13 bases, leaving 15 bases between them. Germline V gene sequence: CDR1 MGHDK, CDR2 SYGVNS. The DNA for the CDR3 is TGTGCCAGCAGCCCATTGTTAGAAGGGCTGTTTTTT. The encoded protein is CASSPLLEGLFF.

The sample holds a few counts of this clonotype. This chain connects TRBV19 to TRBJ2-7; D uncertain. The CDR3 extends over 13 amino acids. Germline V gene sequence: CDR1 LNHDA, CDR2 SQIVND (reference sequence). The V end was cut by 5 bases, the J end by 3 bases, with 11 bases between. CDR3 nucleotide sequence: TGTGCCAGTAGTTTTGGAACCTACTACGAGCAGTACTTC. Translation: CASSFGTYYEQYF. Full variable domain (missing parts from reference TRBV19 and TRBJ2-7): DGGITQSPKYLFRKEGQNVTLSCEQNLNHDAMYWYRQDPGQGLRLIYYSQIVNDFQKGDIAEGYSVSREKKESFPLTVTSAQKNPTAFYLCASSFGTYYEQYFGPGTRLTVT.

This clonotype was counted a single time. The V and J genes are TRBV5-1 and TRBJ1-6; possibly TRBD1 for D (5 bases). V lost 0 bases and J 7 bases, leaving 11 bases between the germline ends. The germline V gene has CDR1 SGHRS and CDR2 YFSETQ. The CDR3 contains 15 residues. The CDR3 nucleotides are TGCGCCAGCAGCTTGGAGGGGATGGGGAATTCACCCCTCCACTTT. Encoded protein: CASSLEGMGNSPLHF.

CDR3 nucleotides: TGTGCCAGCAGCGCAGCCGTGGGGGGAGGCGAGCAGTACTTC. Translated, it gives CASSAAVGGGEQYF. J is TRBJ2-7 and V is TRBV5-6, with D perhaps matching TRBD2 (6 bases). Deletions cut 4 bases from V and 6 bases from J, with 17 bases between. Germline CDR1 reads SGHDT; CDR2 reads YYEEEE. This CDR3 has 14 amino acids. The variable domain in full, with the rest retrieved from reference TRBV5-6 and TRBJ2-7, is DAGVTQSPTHLIKTRGQQVTLRCSPKSGHDTVSWYQQALGQGPQFIFQYYEEEERQRGNFPDRFSGHQFPNYSSELNVNALLLGDSALYLCASSAAVGGGEQYFGPGTRLTVT.

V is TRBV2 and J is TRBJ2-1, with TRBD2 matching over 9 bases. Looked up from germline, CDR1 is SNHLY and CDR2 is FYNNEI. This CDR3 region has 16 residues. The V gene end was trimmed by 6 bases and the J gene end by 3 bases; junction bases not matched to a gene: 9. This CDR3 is CASRDYGLARYNEQFF. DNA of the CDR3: TGTGCCAGCAGAGATTACGGACTAGCGCGCTACAATGAGCAGTTCTTC.

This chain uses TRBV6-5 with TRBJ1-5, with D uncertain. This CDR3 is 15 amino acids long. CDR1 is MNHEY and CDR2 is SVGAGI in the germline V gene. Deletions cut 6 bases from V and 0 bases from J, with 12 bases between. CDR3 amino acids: CASRIDGYSNQPQHF. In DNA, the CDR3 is TGTGCCAGCAGAATCGACGGCTATAGCAATCAGCCCCAGCATTTT.

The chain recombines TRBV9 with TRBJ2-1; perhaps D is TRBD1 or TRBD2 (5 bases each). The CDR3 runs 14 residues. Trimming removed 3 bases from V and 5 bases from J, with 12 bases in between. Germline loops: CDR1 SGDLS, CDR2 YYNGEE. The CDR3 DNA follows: TGTGCCAGCAGCGCCCCGGGGCCAGACAATGAGCAGTTCTTC. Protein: CASSAPGPDNEQFF.

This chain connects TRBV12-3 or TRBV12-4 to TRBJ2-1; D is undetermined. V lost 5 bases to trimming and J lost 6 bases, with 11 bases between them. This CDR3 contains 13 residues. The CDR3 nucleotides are TGTGCCAGCAGTGCCCCCCCGGTCAATGAGCAGTTCTTC. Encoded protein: CASSAPPVNEQFF.